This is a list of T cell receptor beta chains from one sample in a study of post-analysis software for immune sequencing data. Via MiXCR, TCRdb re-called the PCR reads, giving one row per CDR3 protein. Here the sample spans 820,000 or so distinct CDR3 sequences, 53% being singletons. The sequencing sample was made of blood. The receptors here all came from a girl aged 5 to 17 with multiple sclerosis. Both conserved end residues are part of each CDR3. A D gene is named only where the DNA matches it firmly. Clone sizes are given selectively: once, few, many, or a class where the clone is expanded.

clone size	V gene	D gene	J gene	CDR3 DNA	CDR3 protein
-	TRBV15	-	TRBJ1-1	TGTGCCACCAGCAAGCAGGGCGCGAACACTGAAGCTTTCTTT	CATSKQGANTEAFF
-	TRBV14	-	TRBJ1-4	TGTGCCAGCAGCCCCCGATGGGTACCTAATGAAAAACTGTTTTTT	CASSPRWVPNEKLFF
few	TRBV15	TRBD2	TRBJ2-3	TGTGCCACCAGCAGAGGAGCGGGAGGTCGGGATACGCAGTATTTT	CATSRGAGGRDTQYF
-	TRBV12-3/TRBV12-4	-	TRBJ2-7	TGTGCCAGCAATGTTGACGGGTCATACGAGCAGTACTTC	CASNVDGSYEQYF
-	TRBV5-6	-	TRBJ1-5	TGTGCCAGCAGCTTCCGACAGAGCAATCAGCCCCAGCATTTT	CASSFRQSNQPQHF
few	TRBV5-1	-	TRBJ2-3	TGCGCCAGCAGCGTTCAGGTTAGCACAGATACGCAGTATTTT	CASSVQVSTDTQYF
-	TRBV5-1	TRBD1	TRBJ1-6	TGCGCCAGCAGGACAGGGAGGAATTCACCCCTCCACTTT	CASRTGRNSPLHF
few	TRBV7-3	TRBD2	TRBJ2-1	TGTGCCAGCAGCCCCGGTAGCGGGAGTGGATACAATGAGCAGTTCTTC	CASSPGSGSGYNEQFF
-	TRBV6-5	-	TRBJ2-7	TGTGCCAGCAGTACGGGGACCGTCGGCGAGCAGTACTTC	CASSTGTVGEQYF
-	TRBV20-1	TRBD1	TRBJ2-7	TGCAGTGCTGCCGGGACAGTGCCCTCCTACGAGCAGTACTTC	CSAAGTVPSYEQYF
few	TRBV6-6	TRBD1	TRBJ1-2	TGTGCCAGCAGTTACTCCCGACAGGGAGGCAACTATGGCTACACCTTC	CASSYSRQGGNYGYTF
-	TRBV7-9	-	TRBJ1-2	TGTTCCAGCAGCAACCCCGGTTATGGCTACACCTTC	CSSSNPGYGYTF
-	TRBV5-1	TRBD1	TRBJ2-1	TGCGCCAGCTTCCGGACAGGCTCCTACAATGAGCAGTTCTTC	CASFRTGSYNEQFF
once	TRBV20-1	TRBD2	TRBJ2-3	TGCAGTGCTAGTCTAGCGGGAGATACAGATACGCAGTATTTT	CSASLAGDTDTQYF
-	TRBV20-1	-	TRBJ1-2	TGCAGTGCTAGCTCTAGCCGGGCCGCTAACTATGGCTACACCTTC	CSASSSRAANYGYTF
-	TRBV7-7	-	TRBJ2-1	TGTGCTAGCAGCCGTTCTGGGGTCAATGAGCAGTTCTTC	CASSRSGVNEQFF
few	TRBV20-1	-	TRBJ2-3	TGCAGTGCCCGTAGGGACAGCACAGATACGCAGTATTTT	CSARRDSTDTQYF
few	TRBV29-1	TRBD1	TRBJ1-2	TGCAGCGTCCGTCGGGACAGGGGAATTAAGGGCTACACCTTC	CSVRRDRGIKGYTF
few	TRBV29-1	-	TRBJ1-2	TGCAGCGCTCCCCACACGGGTAGCGGCTACACCTTC	CSAPHTGSGYTF
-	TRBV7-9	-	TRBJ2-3	TGTGCCAGCAGCTCCGACAGTGGTACGCAGTATTTT	CASSSDSGTQYF
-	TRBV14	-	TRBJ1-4	TGTGCCAGCAGCCTTACTGGCAAGCGAGGCGAACTGTTTTTT	CASSLTGKRGELFF
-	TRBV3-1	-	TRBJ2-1	TGTGCCAGCAGCCAAGGTCCCCTTGGGCGCTATGAGCAGTTCTTC	CASSQGPLGRYEQFF
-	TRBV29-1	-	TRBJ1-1	TGCAGCGTTGTACAGCAGATGAACACTGAAGCTTTCTTT	CSVVQQMNTEAFF
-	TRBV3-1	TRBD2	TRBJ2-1	TGTGCCAGCAGCCAAGCCCTAGGTGGTAGCGGGAGGGCGGGGAATGAGCAGTTCTTC	CASSQALGGSGRAGNEQFF
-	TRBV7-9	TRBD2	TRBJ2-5	TGTACCAGCAGCTTGGGACTAGCGGGGTTGGAGACCCAGTACTTC	CTSSLGLAGLETQYF
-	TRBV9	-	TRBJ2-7	TGTGCCAGCAGCGTCTCAGGGGGGGAACCCTCCGAGCAGTACTTC	CASSVSGGEPSEQYF
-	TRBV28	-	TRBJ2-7	TGTGCCAGCAGTTTTGACGTGGTTCGCTACGAGCAGTACTTC	CASSFDVVRYEQYF
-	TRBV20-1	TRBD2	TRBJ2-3	TGCAGTGCTCTGCTCCCCGGGGGGGGAGATACGCAGTATTTT	CSALLPGGGDTQYF
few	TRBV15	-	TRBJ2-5	TGTGCCACCAGCAGAGTGTTGGCCCAAGAGACCCAGTACTTC	CATSRVLAQETQYF
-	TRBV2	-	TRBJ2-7	TGTGCCAGCAGGTTGGAGGGCCGCGAGCAGTACTTC	CASRLEGREQYF
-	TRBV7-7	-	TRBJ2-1	TGTGCTAGCAGCCTTGGACCGGATACTTACAATGAGCAGTTCTTC	CASSLGPDTYNEQFF
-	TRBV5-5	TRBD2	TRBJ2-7	TGTGCCAGCAGCTTATGGGGGGGGGGACCAGGCGAGCAGTACTTC	CASSLWGGGPGEQYF
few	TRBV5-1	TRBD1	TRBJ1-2	TGCGCCAGCAGCGCCACGACAGGGCAAGTCTATGGCTACACCTTC	CASSATTGQVYGYTF
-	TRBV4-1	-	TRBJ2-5	TGCGCCAGCAGCCAAGAGTTGGGGTACGATGAGCAGTACTTC	CASSQELGYDEQYF
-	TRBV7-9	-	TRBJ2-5	TGTGCCAGCAGCCCACTCCTCCCAGAGACCCAGTACTTC	CASSPLLPETQYF
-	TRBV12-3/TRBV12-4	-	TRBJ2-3	TGTGCCAGCAGACTAGTGGGCACAGATACGCAGTATTTT	CASRLVGTDTQYF
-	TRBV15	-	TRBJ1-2	TGTGCCACCAGCAGAGATCCCAGGGGCCCACTGACGGGGGATGGCTACACCTTC	CATSRDPRGPLTGDGYTF
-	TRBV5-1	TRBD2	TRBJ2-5	TGCGCCAGCAGCTTGGAGACTAGCGGGAGGGCCGGGGAGACCCAGTACTTC	CASSLETSGRAGETQYF
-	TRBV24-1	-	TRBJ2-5	TGTGCCACCAGTGATGCTACAGGGACCCAGTACTTC	CATSDATGTQYF
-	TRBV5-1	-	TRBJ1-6	TGCGCCAGCAGCCTGGAGGCGGATTCACCCCTCCACTTT	CASSLEADSPLHF
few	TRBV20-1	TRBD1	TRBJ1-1	TGCAGTGCTAGAGCCCGGACAGGACCGACTGAAGCTTTCTTT	CSARARTGPTEAFF
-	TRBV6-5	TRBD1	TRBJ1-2	TGTGCCAGCAGGAGACAGGGTCAATTTGGCTACACCTTC	CASRRQGQFGYTF
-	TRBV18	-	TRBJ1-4	TGTGCCAGCTCACCCACGGAGGGAGGTGAAAAACTGTTTTTT	CASSPTEGGEKLFF
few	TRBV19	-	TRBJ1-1	TGTGCCAGTAGTAACGGGAATTCCCTTTGGGAAGCTTTCTTT	CASSNGNSLWEAFF
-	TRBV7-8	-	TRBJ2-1	TGTGCCAGCAGCCCGCGGGTCGGCAGAGAGCAGTTCTTC	CASSPRVGREQFF
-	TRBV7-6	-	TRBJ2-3	TGTGCCAGCAGCTCCCCTGCCCAGAATACGCAGTATTTT	CASSSPAQNTQYF
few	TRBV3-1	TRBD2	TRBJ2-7	TGTGCCAGCAGCCCAGCGGGAGCAGCGAGCTCCTACGAGCAGTACTTC	CASSPAGAASSYEQYF
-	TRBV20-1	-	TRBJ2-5	TGCAGTGCTAGAGATTATTTGCAGACCCAGTACTTC	CSARDYLQTQYF
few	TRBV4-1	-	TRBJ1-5	TGCGCCAGCAGCCAGGTGGCCAATACGGTGGATCAGCCCCAGCATTTT	CASSQVANTVDQPQHF
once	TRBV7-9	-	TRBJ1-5	TGTGCCAGCAGCGTGGATTGGGGCAATCAGCCCCAGCATTTT	CASSVDWGNQPQHF
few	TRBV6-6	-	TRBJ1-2	TGTGCCAGCAGTTACTCCGAGACTTACACGAGTGGCTACACCTTC	CASSYSETYTSGYTF
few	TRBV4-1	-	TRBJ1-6	TGCGCCAGCAGCCAAGACGGGGGCAGGAATTCACCCCTCCACTTT	CASSQDGGRNSPLHF
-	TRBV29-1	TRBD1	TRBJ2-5	TGCAGCGCGGGGGACAGGGGTCGGGACCAGTACTTC	CSAGDRGRDQYF